This paragraph covers one T cell receptor (beta chain) sequence. The CDR3 has 15 residues. Germline V gives CDR1 SQVTM, CDR2 ANQGSEA. The V end lost 2 bases, the J end lost 7 bases, and 18 bases lay between the germline ends. After extraction with the RNeasy kit, roughly 0.5 to 1 ug of the RNA was reverse transcribed using random hexamers. Across 54 Vbeta and 13 Jbeta, TCR beta CDR3 was amplified with immunoSEQ multiplex PCR. TCRdb passed the immunoSEQ multiplex PCR reads through MiXCR, listing each CDR3 protein once. The sample has 150,000 to 180,000 distinct CDR3 sequences, about 95% seen once. Negative isolation yielded the CD8+ and CD4+ T cells, while FACS enriched the TEMRA cells. This specimen belongs to a study of CD8 T cells in Susac syndrome. Turning to the study itself: At the time their blood was drawn, patients with Susac syndrome were either therapy-naive, on corticosteroids (with some of them also receiving intravenous immunoglobulin), or on intravenous immunoglobulin alone.

The chain employs TRBV29-1 and TRBJ2-1; D might be TRBD1 (6 bases). Sequenced: CD4+ T cells from PBMCs. The sequence came from a human donor with Susac syndrome. Here the CDR3 reads CSVELRQVRLNEQFF. The CDR3, as DNA: TGCAGCGTTGAACTAAGACAGGTGCGGTTGAATGAGCAGTTCTTC.